The present entry profiles one T cell receptor (beta chain) with its context. CDR1 and CDR2 (germline): MDHEN, SYDVKM. The CDR3 is 12 residues long. The V and J ends lost 11 bases and 6 bases respectively, with 16 bases between them. This specimen belongs to a study of blood T cell repertoires in COVID-19. Original handling: The assay estimated nucleated cells by amplifying reference gene primers. The protocol was immunoSEQ multiplex PCR, while the TCRdb copy is restricted to in-frame clones and leaves out a portion. The V and J calls and clone size come from that table; D and trimming were worked out from the DNA. The sample lists about 69,000 clones, around 88% occurring once.

The genes are TRBV28 and TRBJ1-2, with TRBD1 as a possible D gene (6 bases). The clonotype comes from a man aged 40-49 years with COVID-19, enrolled during active disease. Sequencing was carried out using peripheral blood. The CDR3 spells CASKTQGDGYTF. CDR3 DNA sequence: TGTGCCTCTAAGACACAGGGCGATGGCTACACCTTC.